This T cell receptor (beta chain) was documented in a study of blood T cell repertoires in COVID-19. The sample holds one count of this clone. In the study's own analysis: Reference gene primer amplification gave estimated nucleated cell counts. Libraries were prepared by immunoSEQ multiplex PCR; TCRdb keeps only in-frame clonotypes and omits some of them. The D gene and trimming were derived from the DNA, and the V and J assignments and clone size from that table. The sample lists more than 200,000 clones; 80% were seen once. V dropped 5 bases and J dropped 1; count of bases not matched to a gene: 7. The CDR3 contains 15 residues. Germline V gives CDR1 MNHEY, CDR2 SMNVEV (reference sequence).

The chain uses TRBV27 and TRBJ1-1; 7 bases map to TRBD1. The sequenced sample was PBMCs or T cells enriched from blood (not recorded which). The sequence was collected from a woman aged 40 to 50 with acute COVID-19. CDR3 nucleotides: TGTGCCAGCAGTCCCCACGGACAGGAGAACACTGAAGCTTTCTTT. Translation: CASSPHGQENTEAFF.